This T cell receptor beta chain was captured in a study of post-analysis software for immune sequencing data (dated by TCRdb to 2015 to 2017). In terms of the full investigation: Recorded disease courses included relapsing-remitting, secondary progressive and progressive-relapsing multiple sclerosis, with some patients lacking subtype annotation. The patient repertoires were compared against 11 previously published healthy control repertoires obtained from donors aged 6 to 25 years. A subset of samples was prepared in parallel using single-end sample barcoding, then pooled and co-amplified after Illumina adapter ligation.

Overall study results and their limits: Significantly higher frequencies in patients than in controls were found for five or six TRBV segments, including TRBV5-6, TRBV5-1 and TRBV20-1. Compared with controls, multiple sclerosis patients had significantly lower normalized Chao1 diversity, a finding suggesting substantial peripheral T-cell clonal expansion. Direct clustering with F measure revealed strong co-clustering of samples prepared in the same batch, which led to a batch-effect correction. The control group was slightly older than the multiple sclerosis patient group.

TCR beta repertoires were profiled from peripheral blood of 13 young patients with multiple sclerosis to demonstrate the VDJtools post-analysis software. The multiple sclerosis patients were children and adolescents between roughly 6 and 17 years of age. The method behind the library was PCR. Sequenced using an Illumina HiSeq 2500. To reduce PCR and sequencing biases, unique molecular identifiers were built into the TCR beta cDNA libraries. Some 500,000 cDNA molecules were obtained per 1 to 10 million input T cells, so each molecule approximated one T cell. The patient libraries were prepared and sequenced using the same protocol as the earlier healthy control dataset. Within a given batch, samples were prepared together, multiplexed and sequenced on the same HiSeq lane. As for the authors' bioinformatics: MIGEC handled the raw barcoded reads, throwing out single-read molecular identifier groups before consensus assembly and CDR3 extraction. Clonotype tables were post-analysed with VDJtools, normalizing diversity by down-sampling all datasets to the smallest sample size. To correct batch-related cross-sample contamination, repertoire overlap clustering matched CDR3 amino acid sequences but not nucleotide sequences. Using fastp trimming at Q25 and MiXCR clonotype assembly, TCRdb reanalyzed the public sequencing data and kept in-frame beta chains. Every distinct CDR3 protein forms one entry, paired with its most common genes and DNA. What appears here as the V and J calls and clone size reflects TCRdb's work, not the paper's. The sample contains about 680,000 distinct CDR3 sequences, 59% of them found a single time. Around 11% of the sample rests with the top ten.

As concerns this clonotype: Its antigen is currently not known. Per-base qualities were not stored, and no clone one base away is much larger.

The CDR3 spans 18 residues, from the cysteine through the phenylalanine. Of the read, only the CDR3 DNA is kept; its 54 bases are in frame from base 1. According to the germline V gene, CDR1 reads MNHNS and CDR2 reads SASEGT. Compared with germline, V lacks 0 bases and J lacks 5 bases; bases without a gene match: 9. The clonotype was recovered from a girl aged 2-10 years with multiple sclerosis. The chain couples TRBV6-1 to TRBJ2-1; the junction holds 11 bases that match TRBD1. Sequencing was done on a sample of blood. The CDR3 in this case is CASSEAHWTGGFDNEQFF. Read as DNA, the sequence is TGTGCCAGCAGTGAAGCCCATTGGACAGGGGGCTTTGACAATGAGCAGTTCTTC.